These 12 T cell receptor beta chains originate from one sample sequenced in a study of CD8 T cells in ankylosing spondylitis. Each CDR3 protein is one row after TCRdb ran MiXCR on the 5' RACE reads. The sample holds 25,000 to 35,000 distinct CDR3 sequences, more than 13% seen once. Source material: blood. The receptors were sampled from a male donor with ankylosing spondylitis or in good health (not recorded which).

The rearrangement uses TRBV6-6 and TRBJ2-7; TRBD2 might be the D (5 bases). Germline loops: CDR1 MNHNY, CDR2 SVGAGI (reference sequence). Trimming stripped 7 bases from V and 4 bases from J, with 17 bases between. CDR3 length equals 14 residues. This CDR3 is CASKISEGIYEQYF. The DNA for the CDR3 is TGTGCCAGCAAAATATCCGAGGGAATTTACGAGCAGTACTTC.

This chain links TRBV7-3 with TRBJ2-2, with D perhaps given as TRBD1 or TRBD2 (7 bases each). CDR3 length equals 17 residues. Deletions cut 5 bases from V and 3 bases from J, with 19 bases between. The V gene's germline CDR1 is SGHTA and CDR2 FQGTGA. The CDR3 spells CASSPRGLAEDTGELFF. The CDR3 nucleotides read TGTGCCAGCAGCCCAAGGGGGCTAGCGGAGGACACCGGGGAGCTGTTTTTT.

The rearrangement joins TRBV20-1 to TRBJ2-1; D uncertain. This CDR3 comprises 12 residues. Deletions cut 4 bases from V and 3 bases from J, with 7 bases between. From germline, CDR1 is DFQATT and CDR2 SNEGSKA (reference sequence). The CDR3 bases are TGCAGTGCTATGGACCTCTACAATGAGCAGTTCTTC. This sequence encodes CSAMDLYNEQFF.

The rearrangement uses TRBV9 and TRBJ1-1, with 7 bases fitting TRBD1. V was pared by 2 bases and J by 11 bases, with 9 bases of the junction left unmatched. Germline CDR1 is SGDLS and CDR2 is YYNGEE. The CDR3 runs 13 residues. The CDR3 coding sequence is TGTGCCAGCAGCGTTAAACAGGGGTCGAGGGCTTTCTTT. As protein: CASSVKQGSRAFF.

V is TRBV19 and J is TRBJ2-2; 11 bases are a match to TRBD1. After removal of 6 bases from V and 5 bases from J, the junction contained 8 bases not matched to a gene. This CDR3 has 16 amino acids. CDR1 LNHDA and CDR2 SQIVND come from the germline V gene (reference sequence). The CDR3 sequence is CASRYQGTGGTGELFF. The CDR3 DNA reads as TGTGCCAGTAGATACCAAGGGACAGGGGGGACCGGGGAGCTGTTTTTT. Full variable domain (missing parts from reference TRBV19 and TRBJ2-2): DGGITQSPKYLFRKEGQNVTLSCEQNLNHDAMYWYRQDPGQGLRLIYYSQIVNDFQKGDIAEGYSVSREKKESFPLTVTSAQKNPTAFYLCASRYQGTGGTGELFFGEGSRLTVL.

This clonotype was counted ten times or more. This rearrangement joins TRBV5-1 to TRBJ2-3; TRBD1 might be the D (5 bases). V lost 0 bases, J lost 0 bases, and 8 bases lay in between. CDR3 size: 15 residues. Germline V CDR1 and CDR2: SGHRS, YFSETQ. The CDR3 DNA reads TGCGCCAGCAGCTTGGAACAGGCCAGCACAGATACGCAGTATTTT. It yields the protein CASSLEQASTDTQYF.

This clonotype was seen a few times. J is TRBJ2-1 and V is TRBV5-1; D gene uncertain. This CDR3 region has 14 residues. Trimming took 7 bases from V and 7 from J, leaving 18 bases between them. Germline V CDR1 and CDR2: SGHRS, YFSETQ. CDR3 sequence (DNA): TGCGCCAGCCGGTGGGAAACCTATCGTAATGAGCAGTTCTTC. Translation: CASRWETYRNEQFF. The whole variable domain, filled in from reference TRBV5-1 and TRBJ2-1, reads KAGVTQTPRYLIKTRGQQVTLSCSPISGHRSVSWYQQTPGQGLQFLFEYFSETQRNKGNFPGRFSGRQFSNSRSEMNVSTLELGDSALYLCASRWETYRNEQFFGPGTRLTVL.

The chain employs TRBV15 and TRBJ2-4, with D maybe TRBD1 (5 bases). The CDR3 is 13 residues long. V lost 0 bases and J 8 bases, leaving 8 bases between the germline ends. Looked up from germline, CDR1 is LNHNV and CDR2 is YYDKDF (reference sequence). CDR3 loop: CATSRDAGYIQYF. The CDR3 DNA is TGTGCCACCAGCAGAGATGCAGGGTACATTCAGTACTTC.

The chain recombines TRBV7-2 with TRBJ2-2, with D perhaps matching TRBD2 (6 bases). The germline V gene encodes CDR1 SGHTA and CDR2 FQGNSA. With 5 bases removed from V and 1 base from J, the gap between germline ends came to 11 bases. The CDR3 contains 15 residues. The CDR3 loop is CASSTGLMNTGELFF. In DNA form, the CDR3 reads TGTGCCAGCAGCACCGGACTAATGAACACCGGGGAGCTGTTTTTT.

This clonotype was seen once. The CDR3 DNA is TGTGCCAGCAGCGCTCTAGCGGGAGGGCGAACAGATACGCAGTATTTT. This translates into CASSALAGGRTDTQYF. V usage is TRBV11-1 and J usage is TRBJ2-3, with TRBD2 matching 12 bases. The germline V gene has CDR1 SGHAT and CDR2 FQDESV (reference sequence). After removal of 5 bases from V and 3 bases from J, the junction contained 6 bases not matched to a gene. The CDR3 loop spans 16 amino acids.

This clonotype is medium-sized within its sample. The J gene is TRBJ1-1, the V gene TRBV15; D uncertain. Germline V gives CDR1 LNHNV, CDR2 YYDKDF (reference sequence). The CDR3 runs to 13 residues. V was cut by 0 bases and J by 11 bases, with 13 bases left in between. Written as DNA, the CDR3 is TGTGCCACCAGCAGAGATACCCCCCGCAATGCTTTCTTT. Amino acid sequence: CATSRDTPRNAFF.

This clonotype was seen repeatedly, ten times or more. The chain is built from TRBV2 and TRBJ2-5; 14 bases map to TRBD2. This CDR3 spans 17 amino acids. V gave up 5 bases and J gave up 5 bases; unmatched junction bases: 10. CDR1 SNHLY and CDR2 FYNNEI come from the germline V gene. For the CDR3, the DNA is TGTGCCAGCAGTCGCGGACTAGCGGGGGGATCCGAGGAGACCCAGTACTTC. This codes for CASSRGLAGGSEETQYF.